This TCR beta chain was captured in a study of OX40 agonist ivuxolimab in advanced cancers. Overall study: Patients treated during dose escalation were battling hepatocellular carcinoma, melanoma, renal cell or head and neck cancer.

The V end was cut by 3 bases, the J end by 7 bases, with 18 bases between. CDR3 length: 15 amino acids. Looked up from germline, CDR1 is MGHRA and CDR2 is YSYEKL. Produced via immunoSEQ multiplex PCR; TCRdb's table is partial and in-frame only. Of tens of thousands of clones in the sample, about nine tenths were seen once. V usage is TRBV4-1 and J usage is TRBJ2-5; perhaps D is TRBD1 or TRBD2 (5 bases each). The material was CD4+ or CD8+ T cells sorted from blood, obtained in a trial of the OX40 agonist ivuxolimab. This sequence originates from an adult with an advanced solid tumor such as melanoma, head and neck, liver or kidney cancer. DNA for the CDR3: TGCGCCAGCAGCCAGGGGGATCGAGGGGTTGGGACCCAGTACTTC. As protein: CASSQGDRGVGTQYF.